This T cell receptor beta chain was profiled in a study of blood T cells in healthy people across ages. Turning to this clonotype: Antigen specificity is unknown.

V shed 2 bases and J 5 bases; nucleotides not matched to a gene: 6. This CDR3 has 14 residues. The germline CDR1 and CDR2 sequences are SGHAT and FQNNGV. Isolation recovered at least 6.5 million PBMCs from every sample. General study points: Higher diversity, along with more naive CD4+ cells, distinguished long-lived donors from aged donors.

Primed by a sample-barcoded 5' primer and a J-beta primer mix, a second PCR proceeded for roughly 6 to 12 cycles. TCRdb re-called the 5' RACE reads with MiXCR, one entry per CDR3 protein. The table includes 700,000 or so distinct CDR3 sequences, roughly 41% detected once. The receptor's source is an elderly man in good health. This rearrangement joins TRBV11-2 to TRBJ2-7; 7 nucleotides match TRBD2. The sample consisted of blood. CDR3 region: CASSLTGGNHEQYF. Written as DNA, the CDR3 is TGTGCCAGCAGCTTAACCGGGGGGAACCACGAGCAGTACTTC.